A single sample gave rise to the 28 T cell receptor beta chains below, sequenced in a study of technical replicates of blood from a handful of donors. Generated by immunoSEQ multiplex PCR, the TCRdb table keeps only in-frame clones and is missing some. The table includes 91,000 or so clones, around 96% detected once. Input material: T cells isolated from PBMCs. These receptors all come from a human donor in good health.

The genes are TRBV19 and TRBJ1-2; 7 nucleotides agree with TRBD1. This CDR3 comprises 12 residues. Germline CDR1 and CDR2: LNHDA and SQIVND (reference sequence). The ends lost 6 bases at V and 8 bases at J; junction bases unmatched: 6. The CDR3 reads CASRAGGEGYTF. CDR3 DNA: TGTGCCAGTAGGGCAGGGGGTGAGGGCTACACCTTC. The full variable domain, completed using reference TRBV19 and TRBJ1-2, is DGGITQSPKYLFRKEGQNVTLSCEQNLNHDAMYWYRQDPGQGLRLIYYSQIVNDFQKGDIAEGYSVSREKKESFPLTVTSAQKNPTAFYLCASRAGGEGYTFGSGTRLTVV.

Concerning this clone itself: Mismatch with germline at one junction end may stem from a read error. The V gene is TRBV13, the J gene TRBJ1-2; D uncertain. CDR1 and CDR2 (germline): PRHDT, FYEKMQ (reference sequence). This CDR3 region has 11 residues. In DNA form, the CDR3 reads TGTGCCAGCAGCTTATTTACAGACCTCAACTTC. It translates to CASSLFTDLNF.

The V and J genes are TRBV19 and TRBJ2-2; perhaps TRBD2 as D (6 bases). V was pared by 3 bases and J by 6 bases, with 14 bases between. The CDR3 spans 15 residues. CDR1 is LNHDA, CDR2 SQIVND, per germline (reference sequence). The CDR3 loop is CASSIGASVPGELFF. Here the CDR3 DNA reads TGTGCCAGTAGTATTGGGGCTAGCGTCCCCGGGGAGCTGTTTTTT. Supplemented by reference TRBV19 and TRBJ2-2, the full variable domain reads DGGITQSPKYLFRKEGQNVTLSCEQNLNHDAMYWYRQDPGQGLRLIYYSQIVNDFQKGDIAEGYSVSREKKESFPLTVTSAQKNPTAFYLCASSIGASVPGELFFGEGSRLTVL.

The chain joins TRBV28 to TRBJ1-2, with 7 nucleotides matching TRBD1. V trimming: 4 bases; J trimming: 8 bases; junction bases outside the gene matches: 4. CDR3 length: 12 residues. Per the germline V gene, CDR1 is MDHEN and CDR2 is SYDVKM. CDR3 sequence: CASSSGGLGYTF. In DNA, the CDR3 is TGTGCCAGCAGTTCAGGGGGATTAGGCTACACCTTC.

The chain carries TRBV7-9 and TRBJ2-4; TRBD2 agrees at 7 bases. This CDR3 contains 16 residues. Germline CDR1 and CDR2: SEHNR and FQNEAQ (reference sequence). J lost 3 bases, V lost 1 base, and 6 bases had no gene match. CDR3 sequence: CASSLVVGGDKNIQYF. CDR3 DNA: TGTGCCAGCAGCTTAGTAGTTGGGGGGGACAAAAACATTCAGTACTTC.

The rearrangement links TRBV27 to TRBJ1-2; TRBD1 might be the D (5 bases). From germline, CDR1 is MNHEY and CDR2 SMNVEV (reference sequence). The CDR3 is made up of 12 amino acids. V was shortened by 10 bases and J by 4 bases, with 13 bases between the two germline ends. The CDR3 DNA reads TGTGCCACCGGCGGGGCCTTCTATGGCTACACCTTC. This sequence encodes CATGGAFYGYTF.

The chain employs TRBV6-1 and TRBJ1-4; D is unresolved. This CDR3 comprises 12 residues. CDR1 is MNHNS and CDR2 is SASEGT in the germline V gene. Trimming shortened V by 3 bases and J by 7 bases, and 6 bases separated the two germline ends. The CDR3 here is CASSEVGEKLFF. CDR3 sequence (DNA): TGTGCCAGCAGTGAGGTCGGTGAAAAACTGTTTTTT.

The V gene is TRBV5-1, the J gene TRBJ2-7; TRBD1 aligns across 7 bases. Looked up from germline, CDR1 is SGHRS and CDR2 is YFSETQ. Trimming at V came to 0 bases and at J to 0 bases, leaving 6 bases not matched to a gene. The CDR3 spans 16 residues. CDR3 sequence (DNA): TGCGCCAGCAGCTTGGGGGGACAGCCCGGCTCCTACGAGCAGTACTTC. As protein: CASSLGGQPGSYEQYF.

CDR3 DNA sequence: TGTGCCAGCAGTCCCTCCTTGGGCGGGGACCTTAAAAACCCAGCAAATCAGCCCCAGCATTTT. Translating it yields CASSPSLGGDLKNPANQPQHF. The rearrangement links TRBV28 to TRBJ1-5; weak D call: TRBD1 (5 bases). The germline V and J ends were trimmed by 5 bases and 4 bases, with 33 bases remaining between them. The CDR3 extends over 21 amino acids. From germline, CDR1 is MDHEN and CDR2 SYDVKM. The entire variable domain, with the rest obtained from reference TRBV28 and TRBJ1-5, is as follows: DVKVTQSSRYLVKRTGEKVFLECVQDMDHENMFWYRQDPGLGLRLIYFSYDVKMKEKGDIPEGYSVSREKKERFSLILESASTNQTSMYLCASSPSLGGDLKNPANQPQHFGDGTRLSIL.

The rearrangement links TRBV5-4 to TRBJ1-1, with D perhaps matching TRBD1 (5 bases). Trimming removed 0 bases at V and 5 bases at J, with 11 bases between. CDR1 and CDR2 from the germline V gene are SGHNT and YYREEE (reference sequence). CDR3 length equals 14 residues. CDR3 in DNA: TGTGCCAGCAGCTTGGATAGGGGATCAACTGAAGCTTTCTTT. Its translation: CASSLDRGSTEAFF.

This clone was seen once. This sequence joins TRBV30 and TRBJ1-5; D possibly corresponds to TRBD1 (5 bases). Germline CDR1 reads GTSNPN; CDR2 reads SVGIG (reference sequence). Deletions cut 1 base from V and 6 bases from J, with 13 bases between. This CDR3 spans 14 amino acids. CDR3 sequence: CAWSGGGGSQPQHF. In nucleotides, the CDR3 is TGTGCCTGGAGTGGAGGTGGGGGGAGTCAGCCCCAGCATTTT.

The chain carries TRBV6-5 and TRBJ1-4, with D perhaps TRBD1 (5 bases). Trimming removed 6 bases from V and 0 bases from J, with 8 bases in between. The CDR3 has 14 amino acids. Germline V gene data show CDR1 as MNHEY and CDR2 as SVGAGI. CDR3 residues: CASRLTATNEKLFF. In DNA, the CDR3 is TGTGCCAGCAGACTGACAGCAACTAATGAAAAACTGTTTTTT.

CDR3 loop: CASSLTITEAFF. In nucleotides, the CDR3 is TGTGCCAGCAGCTTGACTATTACTGAAGCTTTCTTT. V usage is TRBV5-6 and J usage is TRBJ1-1; D not resolved. CDR3 length: 12 residues. V shed 1 base and J shed 5 bases, with 6 bases lying between them. The germline V gene encodes CDR1 SGHDT and CDR2 YYEEEE.

The rearrangement links TRBV11-3 to TRBJ2-1; 8 bases match TRBD1. The CDR3 length is 14 residues. Germline V gene data show CDR1 as SGHNT and CDR2 as YENEEA. Trimming removed 8 bases from V and 6 bases from J; junction bases left unmatched: 9. The CDR3: CASGRGRRSNEQFF. The CDR3 DNA sequence: TGTGCCAGCGGCAGGGGGCGAAGGAGCAATGAGCAGTTCTTC.

The chain carries TRBV25-1 and TRBJ2-1; 12 bases are a match to TRBD2. V lost 7 bases and J lost 8; bases outside the gene matches: 6. The germline gives CDR1 MGHDK, CDR2 SYGVNS. The CDR3 length is 14 residues. For the CDR3, the DNA is TGTGCCAGCATGACTAGCGGGAGCACGTATGAGCAGTTCTTC. Translation: CASMTSGSTYEQFF.

The chain employs TRBV7-9 and TRBJ1-2, with TRBD1 as a possible D gene (5 bases). With 4 bases removed from V and 13 bases from J, the gap between germline ends came to 16 bases. Germline-derived CDR1 and CDR2 are SEHNR and FQNEAQ (reference sequence). The CDR3 spans 12 residues. CDR3 loop: CASSSDPGGGTF. CDR3 in DNA: TGTGCCAGCAGCTCAGACCCTGGGGGAGGCACCTTC. Combining the CDR3 with reference TRBV7-9 and TRBJ1-2 gives the whole variable domain DTGVSQNPRHKITKRGQNVTFRCDPISEHNRLYWYRQTLGQGPEFLTYFQNEAQLEKSRLLSDRFSAERPKGSFSTLEIQRTEQGDSAMYLCASSSDPGGGTFGSGTRLTVV.

The chain carries TRBV2 and TRBJ2-5, with TRBD2 matching over 8 bases. The germline CDR1 and CDR2 sequences are SNHLY and FYNNEI. The V gene end was trimmed by 7 bases and the J gene end by 4 bases; junction bases not matched to a gene: 11. CDR3 length: 15 residues. The CDR3 DNA follows: TGTGCCAGCACCTACGGGAGGGAGCGGGGAGAGACCCAGTACTTC. Translated: CASTYGRERGETQYF.

This chain uses TRBV4-1 with TRBJ2-3; 9 nucleotides agree with TRBD2. With 4 bases clipped from V and 0 bases from J, the junction kept 11 bases outside the gene matches. Germline CDR1 MGHRA, CDR2 YSYEKL. The CDR3 consists of 18 residues. The CDR3 reads CASSLPAGGPSSTDTQYF. CDR3 DNA: TGCGCCAGCAGCCTCCCGGCGGGGGGGCCTTCCAGCACAGATACGCAGTATTTT.

This rearrangement joins TRBV5-1 to TRBJ2-3; D remains ambiguous. The CDR3 is 11 amino acids. V gave up 5 bases and J gave up 5 bases, with 6 bases separating them. Germline V gives CDR1 SGHRS, CDR2 YFSETQ. The CDR3 loop is CASSFQDTQYF. In nucleotides, the CDR3 is TGCGCCAGCAGTTTTCAAGATACGCAGTATTTT.

This CDR3 is CASSLDPGLLLNEQYF. Written as DNA, the CDR3 is TGTGCCAGCAGCTTAGATCCGGGACTCCTACTCAACGAGCAGTACTTC. The chain links TRBV11-2 to TRBJ2-7; the D gene is possibly TRBD2 (6 bases). The CDR3 totals 16 residues. V shed 0 bases and J shed 5 bases, with 17 bases lying between them. Germline lookup yields CDR1 SGHAT and CDR2 FQNNGV.

The V gene is TRBV7-2, the J gene TRBJ1-2; possible D gene TRBD1, 6 bases. The CDR3 has 13 amino acids. Germline V gives CDR1 SGHTA, CDR2 FQGNSA. The V and J ends lost 5 bases and 2 bases respectively, with 9 bases between them. The DNA of the CDR3 is TGTGCCAGCAGCGCCGGACAGAACTATGGCTACACCTTC. It specifies CASSAGQNYGYTF.

This clone was counted a single time. The rearrangement uses TRBV6-1 and TRBJ1-5; D remains ambiguous. V was shortened by 8 bases and J by 2 bases, with 10 bases between the two germline ends. The CDR3 totals 13 residues. Germline CDR1 is MNHNS and CDR2 is SASEGT. The CDR3 protein is CASQVSGNQPQHF. CDR3 nucleotides: TGTGCCAGCCAGGTATCTGGCAATCAGCCCCAGCATTTT.

V gene TRBV18 combines with J gene TRBJ2-5; no firm D call. The germline gives CDR1 KGHSH, CDR2 LQKENI. Between the trimmed V and J ends, which lost 0 bases and 5 bases, there was a span of 4 bases. The CDR3 spans 12 residues. This CDR3 is CASSPPSETQYF. CDR3 sequence (DNA): TGTGCCAGCTCACCACCCAGTGAGACCCAGTACTTC.

This rearrangement joins TRBV6-6 to TRBJ1-2, with TRBD1 as a possible D gene (6 bases). The V end was cut by 5 bases, the J end by 6 bases, with 13 bases between. Germline lookup yields CDR1 MNHNY and CDR2 SVGAGI (reference sequence). This CDR3 spans 13 amino acids. The CDR3 loop is CASSRTGGDGYTF. CDR3 nucleotide sequence: TGTGCCAGCAGTCGGACGGGGGGCGATGGCTACACCTTC.

As concerns this clone: Mismatch with germline at one junction end may stem from a read error. The genes are TRBV2 and TRBJ2-1, with 9 bases lining up with TRBD2. CDR1 SNHLY and CDR2 FYNNEI come from the germline V gene. This CDR3 is 14 amino acids long. The CDR3 coding sequence is TGTGCCAGCAGTCAAGCGGGAGGATTGGATGAGCAGTTCTTC. This translates into CASSQAGGLDEQFF.

This chain connects TRBV5-4 to TRBJ2-5; no definite D call. The CDR3 extends over 15 amino acids. Trimming removed 1 base from V and 5 bases from J, with 15 bases in between. CDR1 SGHNT and CDR2 YYREEE come from the germline V gene (reference sequence). The CDR3 sequence is CASSLKSLNGETQYF. For the CDR3, the DNA is TGTGCCAGCAGCTTGAAATCCCTGAACGGGGAGACCCAGTACTTC.

The chain is built from TRBV15 and TRBJ1-1, with D unclear. V was trimmed by 0 bases and J by 5 bases, leaving 13 bases between them. From germline, CDR1 is LNHNV and CDR2 YYDKDF (reference sequence). This CDR3 comprises 15 residues. CDR3 DNA: TGTGCCACCAGCAGAGATTTAAGAGAATTTACTGAAGCTTTCTTT. It specifies CATSRDLREFTEAFF.

The J gene is TRBJ2-3, the V gene TRBV29-1; 8 bases map to TRBD1. Per the germline V gene, CDR1 is SQVTM and CDR2 is ANQGSEA. V gave up 1 base and J gave up 4 bases; unmatched junction bases: 10. The CDR3 covers 16 residues. The chain's CDR3 is CSVEGAGQVISDTQYF. The CDR3 nucleotides are TGCAGCGTTGAAGGGGCGGGACAGGTCATATCAGATACGCAGTATTTT.